The rows below give T cell receptor beta chains drawn from one sample of a study of shared clonotypes between healthy human individuals. Some clones are missing from TCRdb's copy, which holds only in-frame ones; the method was immunoSEQ multiplex PCR. This sample has about 2 million clones, with about 95% found just once. Sequencing was done on a sample of naive CD4+ T cells sorted from blood. These TCRs come from a man in his late teens or twenties in good health. The CDR3 runs from the conserved cysteine through the conserved F or W. The D gene is left open where the match is weak. Clone size is not always given. Where it is, it says once, few, many or a class for expanded clones.

>.|.|TRBJ1-6|TRBV28
TGTGCCAGCAATCTAAGGGGGGATAATTCACCCCTCCACTTT
CASNLRGDNSPLHF
>.|.|TRBJ1-1|TRBV6-1
TGTGCCAGCATCAGGGGTTCTCCTGCTGAAGCTTTCTTT
CASIRGSPAEAFF
>.|.|TRBJ2-1|TRBV7-2
TGTGCCAGCAGCTTAGATGGGGGATCCTACAATGAGCAGTTCTTC
CASSLDGGSYNEQFF
>.|.|TRBJ2-5|TRBV27
TGTGCCAGCAGGAGGGTGGGTTTGGAGACCCAGTACTTC
CASRRVGLETQYF
>.|.|TRBJ1-4|TRBV2
TGTGCCAGCAGTCTACTGGGTGGGGAAAAACTGTTTTTT
CASSLLGGEKLFF
>.|.|TRBJ1-2|TRBV6-5
TGTGCCAGCAGTTCCTCCGGTGGGGGGGCCTTAGGCTACACCTTC
CASSSSGGGALGYTF
>.|.|TRBJ1-2|TRBV2
TGTGCCAGCAGCCGGGCCGCCTATGGCTACACCTTC
CASSRAAYGYTF
>.|TRBD2|TRBJ2-7|TRBV4-3
TGCGCCAGCAGCCAAAAGGCGAGACTAGCGGGATCGGGTAGACTTTACGAGCAGTACTTC
CASSQKARLAGSGRLYEQYF
>.|.|TRBJ2-3|TRBV5-1
TGCGCCAGCAGCTCCCCCCCTGACACAGATACGCAGTATTTT
CASSSPPDTDTQYF
>once|TRBD1|TRBJ1-1|TRBV10-3
TGTGCCATCGGGTCTCAGGGGGCAGCAACTGAAGCTTTCTTT
CAIGSQGAATEAFF
>.|TRBD1|TRBJ1-2|TRBV18
TGTGCCAGCTCACCGGACAGGGCCTCCCGGGGAGATGGCTACACCTTC
CASSPDRASRGDGYTF
>.|.|TRBJ2-3|TRBV4-1
TGCGCCAGCAGCCATAAGACCACGCAGTATTTT
CASSHKTTQYF
>.|.|TRBJ2-3|TRBV28
TGTGCCAGCAGCTCGACAGGAGTCTCCGCAGATACGCAGTATTTT
CASSSTGVSADTQYF
>.|.|TRBJ1-6|TRBV2
TGTGCCAGCAGTCCCAGTTATAATTCACCCCTCCACTTT
CASSPSYNSPLHF
>.|TRBD1|TRBJ2-1|TRBV6-1
TGTGCCAGCAGTACCCGACAGGGATCAGGGAATGAGCAGTTCTTC
CASSTRQGSGNEQFF
>.|.|TRBJ1-5|TRBV18
TGTGCCAGCTCGGGAGGACAACTCAATCAGCCCCAGCATTTT
CASSGGQLNQPQHF
>.|.|TRBJ2-7|TRBV5-8
TGTGCCAGCAGCCGACAAGTCACTACGCTGGAGCAGTACTTC
CASSRQVTTLEQYF
>.|.|TRBJ2-7|TRBV6-5
TGTGCCAGCAGTTATGGGACCGAATACGAGCAGTACTTC
CASSYGTEYEQYF
>.|.|TRBJ2-6|TRBV7-2
TGTGCCAGCAGCTTAGCACTAGCTGGGGCCAACGTCCTGACTTTC
CASSLALAGANVLTF
>once|.|TRBJ1-3|TRBV6-1
TGTGCCAGCAGATTAACCGGTGGAGGAAACACCATATATTTT
CASRLTGGGNTIYF
>.|.|TRBJ2-1|TRBV5-4
TGTGCCAGCAGCTCCGTGGGCGCCTACAATGAGCAGTTCTTC
CASSSVGAYNEQFF
>.|.|TRBJ2-2|TRBV7-2
TGTGCCAGCAGCTCGGACATTAGGGGCACCGGGGAGCTGTTTTTT
CASSSDIRGTGELFF
>.|.|TRBJ2-7|TRBV7-2
TGTGCCAGCAGCTTAGAATCTAGTACGCACGAGCAGTACTTC
CASSLESSTHEQYF
>.|.|TRBJ2-3|TRBV28
TGTGCCAGCCAAACGGGCGGCACAGATACGCAGTATTTT
CASQTGGTDTQYF
>.|.|TRBJ2-3|TRBV5-4
TGTGCCAGCAGGGTGGGGAAGACAGCAGATACGCAGTATTTT
CASRVGKTADTQYF
>.|.|TRBJ2-7|TRBV4-3
TGCGCCAGCAGCCAAGCAGAGGGGTTAGCCTACGAGCAGTACTTC
CASSQAEGLAYEQYF
>.|.|TRBJ2-1|TRBV7-2
TGTGCCAGCAGCTTAGGGGGGGCATCTAGGCCCGGCTCCTACAATGAGCAGTTCTTC
CASSLGGASRPGSYNEQFF
>.|TRBD1|TRBJ2-2|TRBV9
TGTGCCGCCTCACAGGGGGCGTCTCCAAACACCGGGGAGCTGTTTTTT
CAASQGASPNTGELFF
>.|TRBD1|TRBJ1-2|TRBV10-3
TGTGCCATCAGTGAGTCGGTCGGGGACAGCTATGGCTACACCTTC
CAISESVGDSYGYTF
>.|TRBD1|TRBJ2-7|TRBV23-1
TGCGCCAGCAGTCAATCGCGACAGGGTTCCTACGAGCAGTACTTC
CASSQSRQGSYEQYF